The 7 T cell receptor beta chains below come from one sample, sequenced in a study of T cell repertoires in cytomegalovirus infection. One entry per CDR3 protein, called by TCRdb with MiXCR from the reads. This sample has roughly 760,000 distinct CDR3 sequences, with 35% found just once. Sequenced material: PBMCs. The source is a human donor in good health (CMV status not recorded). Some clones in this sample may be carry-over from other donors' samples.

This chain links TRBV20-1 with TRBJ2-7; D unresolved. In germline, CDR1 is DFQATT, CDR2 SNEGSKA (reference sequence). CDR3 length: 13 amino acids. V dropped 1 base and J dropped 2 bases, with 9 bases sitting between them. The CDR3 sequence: CSARAQAPYEQYF. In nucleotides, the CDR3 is TGCAGTGCTAGAGCTCAGGCCCCCTACGAGCAGTACTTC.

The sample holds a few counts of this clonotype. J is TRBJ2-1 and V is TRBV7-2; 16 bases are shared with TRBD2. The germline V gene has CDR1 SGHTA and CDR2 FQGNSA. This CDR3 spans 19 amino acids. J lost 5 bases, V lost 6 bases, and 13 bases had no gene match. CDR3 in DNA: TGTGCCAGCAGAGGGACTAGCGGGAGGGGGGGGCTTCGGGACAATGAGCAGTTCTTC. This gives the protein CASRGTSGRGGLRDNEQFF.

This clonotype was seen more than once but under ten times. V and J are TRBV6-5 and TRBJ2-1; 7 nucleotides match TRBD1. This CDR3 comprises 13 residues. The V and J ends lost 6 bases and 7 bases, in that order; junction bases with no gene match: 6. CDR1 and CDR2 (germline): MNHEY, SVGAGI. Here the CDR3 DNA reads TGTGCCAGCAGAAAACAGGGGACGAATGAGCAGTTCTTC. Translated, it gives CASRKQGTNEQFF.

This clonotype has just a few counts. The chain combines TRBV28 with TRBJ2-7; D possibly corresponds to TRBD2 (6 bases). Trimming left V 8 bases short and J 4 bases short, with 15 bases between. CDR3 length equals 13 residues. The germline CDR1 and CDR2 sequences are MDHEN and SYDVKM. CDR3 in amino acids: CASGLIGSYEQYF. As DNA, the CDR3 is TGTGCCAGCGGACTAATTGGGTCATACGAGCAGTACTTC.

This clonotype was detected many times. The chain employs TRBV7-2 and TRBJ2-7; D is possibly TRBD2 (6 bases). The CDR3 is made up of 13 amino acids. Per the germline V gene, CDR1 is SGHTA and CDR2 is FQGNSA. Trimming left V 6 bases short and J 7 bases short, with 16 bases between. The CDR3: CASSPGLPFEQYF. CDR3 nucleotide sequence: TGTGCCAGCAGTCCGGGACTCCCTTTTGAGCAGTACTTC.

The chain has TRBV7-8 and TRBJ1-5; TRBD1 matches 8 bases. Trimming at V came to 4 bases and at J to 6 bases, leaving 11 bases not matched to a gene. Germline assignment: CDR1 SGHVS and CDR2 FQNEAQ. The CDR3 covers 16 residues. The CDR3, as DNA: TGTGCCAGCAGCTCAAAGGGACAGGTGTTTGGTCAGCCCCAGCATTTT. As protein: CASSSKGQVFGQPQHF.

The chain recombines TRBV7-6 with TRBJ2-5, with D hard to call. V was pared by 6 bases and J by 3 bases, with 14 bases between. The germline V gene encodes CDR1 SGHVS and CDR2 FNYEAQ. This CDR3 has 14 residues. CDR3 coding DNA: TGTGCCAGCAGTCCCCTCGCGGCAAAAGAGACCCAGTACTTC. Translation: CASSPLAAKETQYF.